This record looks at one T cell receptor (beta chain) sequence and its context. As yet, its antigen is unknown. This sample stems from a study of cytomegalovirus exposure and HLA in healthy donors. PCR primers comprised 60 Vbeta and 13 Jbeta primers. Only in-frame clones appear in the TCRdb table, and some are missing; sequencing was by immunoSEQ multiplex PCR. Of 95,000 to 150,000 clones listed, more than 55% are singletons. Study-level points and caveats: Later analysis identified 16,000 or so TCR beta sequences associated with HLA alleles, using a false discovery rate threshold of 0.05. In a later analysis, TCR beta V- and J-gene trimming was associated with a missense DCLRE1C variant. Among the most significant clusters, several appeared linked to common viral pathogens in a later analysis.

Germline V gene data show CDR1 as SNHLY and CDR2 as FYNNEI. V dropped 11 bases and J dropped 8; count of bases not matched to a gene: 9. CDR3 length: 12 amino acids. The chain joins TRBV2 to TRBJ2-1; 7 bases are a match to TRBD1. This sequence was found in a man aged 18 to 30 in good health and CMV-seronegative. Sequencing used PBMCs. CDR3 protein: CACRDRSDEQFF. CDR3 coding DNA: TGTGCCTGCCGGGACAGAAGTGATGAGCAGTTCTTC.